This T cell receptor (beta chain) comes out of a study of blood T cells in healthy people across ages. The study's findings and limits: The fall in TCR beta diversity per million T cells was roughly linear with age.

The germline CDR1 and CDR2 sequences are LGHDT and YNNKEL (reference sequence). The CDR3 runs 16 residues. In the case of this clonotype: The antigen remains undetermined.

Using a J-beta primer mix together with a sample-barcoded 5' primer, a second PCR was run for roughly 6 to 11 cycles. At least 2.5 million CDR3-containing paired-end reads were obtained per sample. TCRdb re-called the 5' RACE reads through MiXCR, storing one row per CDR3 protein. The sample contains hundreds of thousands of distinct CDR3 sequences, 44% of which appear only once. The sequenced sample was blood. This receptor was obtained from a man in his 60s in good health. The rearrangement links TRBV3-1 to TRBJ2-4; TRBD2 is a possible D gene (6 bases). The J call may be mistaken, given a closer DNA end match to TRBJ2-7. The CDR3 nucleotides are TGTGCCAGCATCCCAATTGGCGGGGAGCGAATCGACGAGCAGTACTTC. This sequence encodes CASIPIGGERIDEQYF.